These 24 T cell receptor beta chains were all obtained from the same sample, sequenced in a study of patients and donors after allogeneic stem cell transplantation. TCRdb re-derived calls from the RT-PCR reads in MiXCR, one entry per CDR3 protein. The data contain 410,000 or so distinct CDR3 sequences, about a sixth of them seen just once; the ten biggest clones take up around 7.9%. The material sequenced was blood, either unsorted or a sorted T cell fraction (not recorded which). All receptors derive from a human donor who was either an allogeneic HSCT recipient or a stem cell or donor lymphocyte infusion donor (not recorded which). It is not recorded whose cells these are; they may come from a transplant donor.

This clonotype was recorded at least ten times. The chain has TRBV20-1 and TRBJ1-2, with 9 bases lining up with TRBD1. This CDR3 spans 15 amino acids. The V gene's germline CDR1 is DFQATT and CDR2 SNEGSKA (reference sequence). The junction had 10 bases not matched to a gene; V was cut back by 0 bases and J by 8 bases. CDR3: CSARDRTGAVRGYTF. The CDR3 DNA reads as TGCAGTGCTAGAGACCGGACAGGGGCAGTTCGAGGCTACACCTTC.

V and J are TRBV5-1 and TRBJ2-1; D tentatively fits TRBD1 or TRBD2 (5 bases each). This CDR3 contains 18 residues. Germline V gives CDR1 SGHRS, CDR2 YFSETQ. The V end lost 0 bases, the J end lost 0 bases, and 16 bases lay between the germline ends. The CDR3 region has the DNA TGCGCCAGCAGCTTGGCCGTGGCAGGGAGAGGCTCCTACAATGAGCAGTTCTTC. Amino acid sequence: CASSLAVAGRGSYNEQFF.

The sample holds many counts of this clonotype. The gene calls are TRBV5-1 and TRBJ2-3, with a weak D call TRBD2 (6 bases). Deletions cut 5 bases from V and 4 bases from J, with 14 bases between. CDR1 is SGHRS and CDR2 is YFSETQ in the germline V gene. The CDR3 has 14 amino acids. The CDR3 DNA reads TGCGCCAGCAGTCAGACTAGTCGGGCAGATACGCAGTATTTT. As protein: CASSQTSRADTQYF.

This clonotype was observed a handful of times. V is TRBV6-2 or TRBV6-3 and J is TRBJ1-1; unclear D gene. V was trimmed by 6 bases and J by 4 bases, leaving 12 bases between them. This CDR3 region has 13 residues. Germline V gene sequence: CDR1 MNHEY, CDR2 SVGEGT. The CDR3 region has the DNA TGTGCCAGCAGCCATACCCGATTCACTGAAGCTTTCTTT. Protein sequence: CASSHTRFTEAFF.

V is TRBV30 and J is TRBJ1-1; weak D call: TRBD1 (6 bases). Germline lookup yields CDR1 GTSNPN and CDR2 SVGIG (reference sequence). The ends were cut back, 0 bases at V and 8 bases at J, with 7 bases in the middle. The length of the CDR3 is 11 residues. Here the CDR3 reads CAWSVGTEAFF. CDR3 coding DNA: TGTGCCTGGAGTGTTGGGACAGAAGCTTTCTTT.

V usage is TRBV27 and J usage is TRBJ1-5; TRBD1 aligns across 11 bases. V gave up 5 bases and J gave up 5 bases; unmatched junction bases: 5. The CDR3 contains 15 residues. The V gene's germline CDR1 is MNHEY and CDR2 SMNVEV (reference sequence). Here the CDR3 reads CASSRGTGGDQPQHF. The DNA of the CDR3 is TGTGCCAGCAGTCGCGGGACAGGGGGGGATCAGCCCCAGCATTTT.

The gene calls are TRBV12-3 or TRBV12-4 and TRBJ1-6; D uncertain. CDR3 size: 12 residues. V was shortened by 4 bases and J by 14 bases, with 12 bases between the two germline ends. The CDR3 here is CASSSTPRALHF. CDR3 DNA: TGTGCCAGCAGTTCCACCCCCCGGGCCCTCCACTTT.

The genes are TRBV11-2 and TRBJ2-2; D gene ambiguous. Trimming left V 5 bases short and J 7 bases short, with 17 bases between. The CDR3 has 15 amino acids. Germline V gene data show CDR1 as SGHAT and CDR2 as FQNNGV. Here the CDR3 reads CASSPTWVGNGELFF. Here the CDR3 DNA reads TGTGCCAGCAGCCCGACGTGGGTTGGAAACGGGGAGCTGTTTTTT. The full variable domain, with the rest looked up from reference TRBV11-2 and TRBJ2-2, is EAGVAQSPRYKIIEKRQSVAFWCNPISGHATLYWYQQILGQGPKLLIQFQNNGVVDDSQLPKDRFSAERLKGVDSTLKIQPAKLEDSAVYLCASSPTWVGNGELFFGEGSRLTVL.

In its sample, this clonotype was seen many times. CDR3 protein: CASSTRRTGGVYGYTF. For the CDR3, the DNA is TGTGCCAGCAGTACCCGGAGGACAGGGGGCGTCTATGGCTACACCTTC. The chain links TRBV12-3 or TRBV12-4 to TRBJ1-2, with 11 bases identical to TRBD1. The CDR3 is 16 amino acids. The trim removed 5 bases at V and 4 bases at J, leaving 9 bases unmatched.

This clonotype was recorded at least ten times. This chain uses TRBV15 with TRBJ2-5; the D is unclear. V was shortened by 1 base and J by 5 bases, with 2 bases between the two germline ends. Per the germline V gene, CDR1 is LNHNV and CDR2 is YYDKDF (reference sequence). The CDR3 has 11 amino acids. For the CDR3, the DNA is TGTGCCACCAGCAGAGCGGAGACCCAGTACTTC. Translation gives CATSRAETQYF. Using reference TRBV15 and TRBJ2-5 for the parts outside the CDR3, the full variable domain is DAMVIQNPRYQVTQFGKPVTLSCSQTLNHNVMYWYQQKSSQAPKLLFHYYDKDFNNEADTPDNFQSRRPNTSFCFLDIRSPGLGDTAMYLCATSRAETQYFGPGTRLLVL.

This sequence joins TRBV5-1 and TRBJ2-3, with D perhaps matching TRBD2 (7 bases). Germline loops: CDR1 SGHRS, CDR2 YFSETQ. V lost 1 base, J lost 0 bases, and 12 bases lay in between. This CDR3 comprises 16 residues. CDR3 loop: CASSLRGASSTDTQYF. CDR3 DNA sequence: TGCGCCAGCAGCTTGCGGGGGGCCTCCAGCACAGATACGCAGTATTTT.

In its sample, this clonotype was seen many times. The chain couples TRBV5-1 to TRBJ2-6, with D perhaps TRBD2 (5 bases). Trimming removed 0 bases at V and 2 bases at J, with 6 bases between. The length of the CDR3 is 15 residues. Germline CDR1 and CDR2: SGHRS and YFSETQ. The CDR3 spells CASSLVGAGANVLTF. As DNA, the CDR3 is TGCGCCAGCAGCTTGGTGGGAGCTGGGGCCAACGTCCTGACTTTC.

The chain has TRBV6-5 and TRBJ2-2; D may be TRBD2 (6 bases). Looked up from germline, CDR1 is MNHEY and CDR2 is SVGAGI. This CDR3 spans 16 amino acids. Trimming cost V 4 bases and J 1 base, with 13 bases left between them. The CDR3 DNA is TGTGCCAGCAGTTTAGGTCTTAGCGGGAACACCGGGGAGCTGTTTTTT. Translated, it gives CASSLGLSGNTGELFF.

In this sample, this clonotype turned up many times. This sequence joins TRBV12-3 or TRBV12-4 and TRBJ1-3; 9 bases line up with TRBD1. V lost 4 bases, J lost 3 bases, and 7 bases stayed unmatched. The CDR3 is 16 residues long. The CDR3 is CASSWTGTGFGNTIYF. The CDR3 nucleotides read TGTGCCAGCAGTTGGACCGGGACAGGGTTTGGAAACACCATATATTTT.

This clonotype has a handful of counts. This chain connects TRBV7-8 to TRBJ1-1; D is undetermined. Germline CDR1 reads SGHVS; CDR2 reads FQNEAQ. The CDR3 contains 13 residues. The V and J ends lost 1 base and 6 bases respectively, with 9 bases between them. The chain's CDR3 is CASSLGGYPEAFF. The CDR3 nucleotides are TGTGCCAGCAGCTTAGGAGGGTACCCTGAAGCTTTCTTT.

The chain has TRBV6-5 and TRBJ2-1, with D perhaps matching TRBD2 (5 bases). The germline V gene has CDR1 MNHEY and CDR2 SVGAGI. CDR3 length: 14 amino acids. Trimming removed 2 bases from V and 2 bases from J, with 7 bases in between. CDR3 protein: CASSYGRTYNEQFF. The DNA of the CDR3 is TGTGCCAGCAGTTACGGGAGAACCTACAATGAGCAGTTCTTC.

This clonotype was picked up many times. V usage is TRBV12-3 or TRBV12-4 and J usage is TRBJ2-7; unclear D gene. The CDR3 has 14 residues. The V and J ends lost 2 bases and 0 bases respectively, with 8 bases between them. The CDR3: CASSLSASSYEQYF. In DNA form, the CDR3 reads TGTGCCAGCAGTTTATCGGCCAGCTCCTACGAGCAGTACTTC.

This clonotype was detected a few times. The rearrangement joins TRBV10-3 to TRBJ2-2, with a weak D call TRBD1 (5 bases). Trimming left V 6 bases short and J 0 bases short, with 8 bases between. The germline V gene has CDR1 ENHRY and CDR2 SYGVKD. The CDR3 extends over 14 amino acids. This chain's CDR3 is CAIRGASNTGELFF. In DNA form, the CDR3 reads TGTGCCATCAGAGGGGCCTCGAACACCGGGGAGCTGTTTTTT.

This clonotype occurred a few times. This chain links TRBV12-3 or TRBV12-4 with TRBJ2-1; TRBD1 aligns across 9 bases. V shed 3 bases and J 1 base; nucleotides not matched to a gene: 19. The CDR3 sequence is 21 residues long. CDR3 DNA sequence: TGTGCCAGCAGTTTTGAATTCCGCTCGACAGGGGGTAGGAGATCCTACAATGAGCAGTTCTTC. Amino acids: CASSFEFRSTGGRRSYNEQFF.

This chain links TRBV11-3 with TRBJ2-7; no clear D gene. V was pared by 3 bases and J by 2 bases, with 11 bases between. CDR1 and CDR2 (germline): SGHNT, YENEEA. The CDR3 spans 14 residues. In DNA form, the CDR3 reads TGTGCCAGCAGCTTCGGGCTCCCCCCCTACGAGCAGTACTTC. Translating gives CASSFGLPPYEQYF.

The chain carries TRBV3-1 and TRBJ1-1, with D possibly TRBD1 on 6 matching bases. Germline loops: CDR1 LGHDT, CDR2 YNNKEL (reference sequence). Trimming left V 2 bases short and J 3 bases short, with 10 bases between. The CDR3 has 14 residues. CDR3 sequence reads: CASSQRGSYTEAFF. The CDR3 DNA reads TGTGCCAGCAGCCAAAGGGGGAGTTACACTGAAGCTTTCTTT. The full variable domain, its missing parts supplied by reference TRBV3-1 and TRBJ1-1, is DTAVSQTPKYLVTQMGNDKSIKCEQNLGHDTMYWYKQDSKKFLKIMFSYNNKELIINETVPNRFSPKSPDKAHLNLHINSLELGDSAVYFCASSQRGSYTEAFFGQGTRLTVV.

This clonotype has a handful of counts. V is TRBV25-1 and J is TRBJ2-7; a weak D match, TRBD1 (6 bases). CDR3 length: 15 residues. V lost 4 bases and J lost 0, with 13 bases in between. Germline CDR1 and CDR2: MGHDK and SYGVNS. DNA of the CDR3: TGTGCCAGCAGTGGCAAAGGACAGAGCTCCTACGAGCAGTACTTC. Translation gives CASSGKGQSSYEQYF.

This clonotype was observed at least ten times. The chain has TRBV6-5 and TRBJ1-5, with unresolved D. The CDR3 covers 14 residues. Per the germline V gene, CDR1 is MNHEY and CDR2 is SVGAGI. V dropped 4 bases and J dropped 4 bases, with 11 bases sitting between them. The chain's CDR3 is CASSSLGVNQPQHF. Here the CDR3 DNA reads TGTGCCAGCAGTTCCCTCGGGGTAAATCAGCCCCAGCATTTT.

CDR3: CASSYSKAVQNEKLFF. The CDR3 DNA is TGTGCCAGCAGTTACTCGAAGGCAGTCCAAAATGAAAAACTGTTTTTT. J is TRBJ1-4 and V is TRBV6-2 or TRBV6-3; D is uncertain. Trimming stripped 0 bases from V and 5 bases from J, with 13 bases between. The CDR3 extends over 16 amino acids. Germline V gives CDR1 MNHEY, CDR2 SVGEGT.